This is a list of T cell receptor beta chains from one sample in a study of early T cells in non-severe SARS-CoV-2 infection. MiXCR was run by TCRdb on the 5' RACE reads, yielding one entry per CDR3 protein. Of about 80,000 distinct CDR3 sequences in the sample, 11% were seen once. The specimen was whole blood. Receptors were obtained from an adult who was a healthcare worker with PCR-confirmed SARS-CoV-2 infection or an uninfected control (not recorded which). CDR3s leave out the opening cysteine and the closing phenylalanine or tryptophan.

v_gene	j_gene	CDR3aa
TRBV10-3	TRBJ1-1	AITANTGAQGNTEAF
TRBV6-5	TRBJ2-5	ASSSLRTSGGARQETQY
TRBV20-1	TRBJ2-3	SAGVADTQY
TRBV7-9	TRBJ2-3	ASSTPLTQY
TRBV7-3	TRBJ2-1	ASSPSSSSYNEQF
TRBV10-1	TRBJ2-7	ASSEDPGYEQY
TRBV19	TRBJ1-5	ASSYNSNQPQH
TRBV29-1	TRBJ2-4	SVRLHLAKNIQY
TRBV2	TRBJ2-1	ASSDPSGGNEQF
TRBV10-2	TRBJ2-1	ASKRDRYNEQF
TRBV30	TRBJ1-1	AWSVGQIEAF
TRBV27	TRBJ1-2	ASSPGQSYGYT
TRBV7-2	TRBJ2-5	ADSSGQGYEETQY
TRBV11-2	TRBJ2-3	ASSFRLQPTDTQY
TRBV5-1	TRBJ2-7	ASSKRGGGTQTYEQY
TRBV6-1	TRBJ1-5	ASSEAWRGSTRNQPQH
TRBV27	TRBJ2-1	ASSLGGPYNEQF
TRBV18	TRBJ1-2	ASSPPLTRAALYGYT
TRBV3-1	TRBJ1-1	ASIGRLNTEAF
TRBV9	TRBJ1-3	ASSPLSGNTIY
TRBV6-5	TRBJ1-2	ASSYSRREGYGYT
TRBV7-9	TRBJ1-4	ASSGGLNEKLF
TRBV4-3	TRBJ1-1	ASSLAGNTEAF
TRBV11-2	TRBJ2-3	ASTLGLAGSTDTQY
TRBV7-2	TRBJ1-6	ASSLDSPLH
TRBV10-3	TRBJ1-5	AIGRDRGNQPQH
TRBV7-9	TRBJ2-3	ASSLVGLEPTDTQY
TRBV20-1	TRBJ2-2	SALRGVGELF
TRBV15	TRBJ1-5	ATSSGAAPYSNQPQH
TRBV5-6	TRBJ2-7	ASSLTRGVQLA
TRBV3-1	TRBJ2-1	ASSQVSLPGQLYNEQF
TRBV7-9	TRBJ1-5	ASSFGHSNQPQH
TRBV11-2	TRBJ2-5	ASSPSRVAQETQY
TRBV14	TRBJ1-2	ASSPGLEASYGYT
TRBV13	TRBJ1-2	ASSLIRQGRGYT
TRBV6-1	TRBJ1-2	ASSGTGRSKWNGYT
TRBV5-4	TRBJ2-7	AGSLRQGMVQY
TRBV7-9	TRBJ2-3	ASSLLTSPDTQY
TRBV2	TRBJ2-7	ASSGTGETGDHEQY
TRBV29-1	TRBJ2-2	SVWNTGELF
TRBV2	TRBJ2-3	ASSGDTQY
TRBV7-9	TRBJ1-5	ASSLGYDNQPQH
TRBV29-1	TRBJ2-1	SVRGAGEQF
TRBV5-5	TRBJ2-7	ASSWTGTEYEQY
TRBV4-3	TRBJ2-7	ASSQGGEDWKEQY
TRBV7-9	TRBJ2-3	ASSQSGGGTDTQY
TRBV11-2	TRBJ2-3	ASSPSARKSTDTQY
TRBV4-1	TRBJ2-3	ASSQDGGPGGRSDTQY
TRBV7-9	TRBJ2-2	ASSWDRLYTGELF
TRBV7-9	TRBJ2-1	ASIKGGVAEQF